A selection of T cell receptor beta chains follows, all from one sample in a study of blood T cells in healthy people across ages. TCRdb reprocessed the 5' RACE reads with MiXCR, giving one entry per CDR3 protein. The sample shows fewer than 2,000,000 distinct CDR3 sequences, roughly a third of them seen only once. What was sequenced was blood. Receptor source: a woman aged 25 to 39 in good health. The CDR3 runs from the conserved cysteine through the conserved F or W. Fields, in order: J gene, V gene, CDR3 protein.

TRBJ1-6,TRBV3-1,CASSQASGQPSPLHF
TRBJ2-5,TRBV12-3/TRBV12-4,CASSPMSGVWETQYF
TRBJ1-5,TRBV3-1,CASSPRDTHQPQHF
TRBJ2-5,TRBV12-3/TRBV12-4,CASTGGGRAGETQYF
.,TRBV20-1,CSAYRGLEQYF
TRBJ2-3,TRBV3-1,CASSQGLQGSDTQYF
TRBJ1-6,TRBV4-1,CASSQADGRNSPLHF
TRBJ2-1,TRBV9,CASSARGHSEQFF
TRBJ2-7,TRBV2,CASTEISTKQYF
TRBJ1-2,TRBV27,CASSWSRTGHYGYTF
TRBJ2-6,TRBV4-1,CASSSHPLRASGRTRGANVLTF
TRBJ2-1,TRBV5-1,CASSLVVGDYNEQFF
TRBJ2-2,TRBV28,CASSLDKLARTGELFF
TRBJ2-3,TRBV20-1,CSARDLGRVGDTQYF
TRBJ2-5,TRBV4-1,CASTSGLKGERGETQYF
TRBJ1-1,TRBV20-1,CRAPGTLWGQGGGTEAFF
TRBJ2-5,TRBV7-6,CASSTGLAGSKGDQYF
TRBJ2-1,TRBV12-3/TRBV12-4,CASSSGLAGGPSSSYNEQFF
TRBJ2-5,TRBV28,CASSPILGTGKETQYF
TRBJ2-1,TRBV2,CASGPGGGIWNEQFF
TRBJ2-2,TRBV5-1,CASSLEAGDTGELFF
TRBJ2-6,TRBV10-3,CATDPGPGANVLTF
TRBJ1-5,TRBV12-3/TRBV12-4,CASAVGSEGSQPQHF
TRBJ1-2,TRBV7-3,CASSDGGGYTF
TRBJ1-2,TRBV12-3/TRBV12-4,CASSPLGGRAGNGYTF
TRBJ1-5,TRBV4-1,CASSQDWDRANQPQHF
TRBJ1-2,TRBV13,CASSLGFDDRALSYGYTF
TRBJ2-1,TRBV12-3/TRBV12-4,CASSFDGTSGSNEQFF
TRBJ2-7,TRBV25-1,CASSDYRGTYEQYF
TRBJ2-3,TRBV2,CASSPLVEKEDTQYF
TRBJ2-1,TRBV20-1,CSALRPSGVGNEQFF
TRBJ2-3,TRBV5-1,CASSPLGRGTTDTQYF